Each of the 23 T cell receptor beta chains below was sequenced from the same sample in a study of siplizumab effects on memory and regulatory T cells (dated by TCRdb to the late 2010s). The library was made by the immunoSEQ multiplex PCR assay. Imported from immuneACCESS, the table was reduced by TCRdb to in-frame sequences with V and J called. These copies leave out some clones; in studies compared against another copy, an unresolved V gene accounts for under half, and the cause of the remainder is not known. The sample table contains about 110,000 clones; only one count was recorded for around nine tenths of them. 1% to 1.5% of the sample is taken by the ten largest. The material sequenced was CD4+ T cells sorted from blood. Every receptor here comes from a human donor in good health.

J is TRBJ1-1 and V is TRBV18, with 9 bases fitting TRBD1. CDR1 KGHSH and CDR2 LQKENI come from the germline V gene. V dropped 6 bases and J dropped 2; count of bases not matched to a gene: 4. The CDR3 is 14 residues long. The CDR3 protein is CASSQQGANTEAFF. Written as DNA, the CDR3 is TGTGCCAGCTCTCAACAGGGGGCCAACACTGAAGCTTTCTTT.

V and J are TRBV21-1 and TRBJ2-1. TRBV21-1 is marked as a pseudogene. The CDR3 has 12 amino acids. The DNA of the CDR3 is TGTGCCAGCAGCAAAGCCAGGGACGAGCAGTTCTTC. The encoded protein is CASSKARDEQFF.

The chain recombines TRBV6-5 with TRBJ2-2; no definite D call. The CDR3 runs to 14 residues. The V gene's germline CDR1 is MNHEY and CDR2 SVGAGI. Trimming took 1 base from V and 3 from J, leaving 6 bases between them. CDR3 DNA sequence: TGTGCCAGCAGTTACTTTGCGGACACCGGGGAGCTGTTTTTT. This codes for CASSYFADTGELFF.

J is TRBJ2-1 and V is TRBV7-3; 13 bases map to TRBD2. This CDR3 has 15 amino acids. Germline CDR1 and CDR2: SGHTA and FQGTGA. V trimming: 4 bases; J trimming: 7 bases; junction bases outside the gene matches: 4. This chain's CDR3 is CASSWGTSGDNEQFF. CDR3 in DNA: TGTGCCAGCAGCTGGGGGACTAGCGGGGATAATGAGCAGTTCTTC.

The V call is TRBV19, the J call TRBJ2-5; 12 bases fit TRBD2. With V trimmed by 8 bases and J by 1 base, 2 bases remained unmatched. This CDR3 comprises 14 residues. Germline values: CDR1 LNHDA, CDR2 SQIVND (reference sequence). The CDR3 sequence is CASGGLAGQETQYF. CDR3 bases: TGTGCCAGTGGGGGACTAGCGGGCCAAGAGACCCAGTACTTC.

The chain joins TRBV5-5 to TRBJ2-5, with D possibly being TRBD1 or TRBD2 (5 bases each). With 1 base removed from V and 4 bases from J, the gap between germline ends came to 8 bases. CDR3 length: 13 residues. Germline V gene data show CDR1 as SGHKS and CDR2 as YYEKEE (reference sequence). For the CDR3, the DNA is TGTGCCAGCAGCTTGATCGGGGCAGAGACCCAGTACTTC. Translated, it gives CASSLIGAETQYF. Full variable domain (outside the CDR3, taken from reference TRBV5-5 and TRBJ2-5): DAGVTQSPTHLIKTRGQQVTLRCSPISGHKSVSWYQQVLGQGPQFIFQYYEKEERGRGNFPDRFSARQFPNYSSELNVNALLLGDSALYLCASSLIGAETQYFGPGTRLLVL.

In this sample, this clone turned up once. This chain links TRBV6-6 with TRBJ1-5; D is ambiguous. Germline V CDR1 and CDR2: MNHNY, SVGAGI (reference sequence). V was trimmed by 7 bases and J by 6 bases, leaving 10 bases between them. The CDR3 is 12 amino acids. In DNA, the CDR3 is TGTGCCAGCAAGGCCTTAGGTCAGCCCCAGCATTTT. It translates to CASKALGQPQHF.

CDR3 amino acids: CAGGDRGRNQPQHF. CDR3 sequence (DNA): TGTGCCGGGGGAGACAGGGGTCGCAATCAGCCCCAGCATTTT. This chain uses TRBV19 with TRBJ1-5, with TRBD1 matching over 8 bases. After removal of 11 bases from V and 2 bases from J, the junction contained 8 bases not matched to a gene. This CDR3 spans 14 amino acids. Germline V gene lookup returns CDR1 LNHDA and CDR2 SQIVND (reference sequence).

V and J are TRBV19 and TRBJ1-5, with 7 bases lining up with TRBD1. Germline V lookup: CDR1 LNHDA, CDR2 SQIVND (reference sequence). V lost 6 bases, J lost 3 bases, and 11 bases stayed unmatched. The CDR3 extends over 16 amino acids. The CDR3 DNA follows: TGTGCCAGTAGGCCCAACAACAGGGGTAACAATCAGCCCCAGCATTTT. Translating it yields CASRPNNRGNNQPQHF. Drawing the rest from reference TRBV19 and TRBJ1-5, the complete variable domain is DGGITQSPKYLFRKEGQNVTLSCEQNLNHDAMYWYRQDPGQGLRLIYYSQIVNDFQKGDIAEGYSVSREKKESFPLTVTSAQKNPTAFYLCASRPNNRGNNQPQHFGDGTRLSIL.

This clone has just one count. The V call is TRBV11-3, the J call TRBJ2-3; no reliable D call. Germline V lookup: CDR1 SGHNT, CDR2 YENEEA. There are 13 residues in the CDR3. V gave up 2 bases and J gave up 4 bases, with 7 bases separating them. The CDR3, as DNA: TGTGCCAGCAGCTTAAACTCTGCAGATACGCAGTATTTT. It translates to CASSLNSADTQYF.

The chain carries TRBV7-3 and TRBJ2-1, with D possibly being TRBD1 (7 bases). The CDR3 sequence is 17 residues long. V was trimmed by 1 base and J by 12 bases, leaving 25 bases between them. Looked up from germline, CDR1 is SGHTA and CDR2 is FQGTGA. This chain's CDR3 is CASSLKPGGTAPSGQFF. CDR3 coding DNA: TGTGCCAGCAGCTTAAAGCCAGGCGGGACAGCGCCATCGGGGCAGTTCTTC. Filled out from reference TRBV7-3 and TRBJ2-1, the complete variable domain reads GAGVSQTPSNKVTEKGKYVELRCDPISGHTALYWYRQSLGQGPEFLIYFQGTGAADDSGLPNDRFFAVRPEGSVSTLKIQRTERGDSAVYLCASSLKPGGTAPSGQFFGPGTRLTVL.

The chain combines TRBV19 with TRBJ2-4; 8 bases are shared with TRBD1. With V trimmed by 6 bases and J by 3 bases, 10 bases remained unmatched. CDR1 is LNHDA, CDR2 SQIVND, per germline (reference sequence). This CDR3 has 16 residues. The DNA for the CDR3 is TGTGCCAGTAGGATGCAGGGGGCGCTGGGCAAAAACATTCAGTACTTC. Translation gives CASRMQGALGKNIQYF.

In DNA, the CDR3 is TGTGCCAGCAGCCCCCCGGGAGGCGAAGCTAACTATGGCTACACCTTC. Translated, it gives CASSPPGGEANYGYTF. The chain has TRBV11-3 and TRBJ1-2; no firm D call. Germline V CDR1 and CDR2: SGHNT, YENEEA. CDR3 length: 16 amino acids. With 5 bases removed from V and 0 bases from J, the gap between germline ends came to 16 bases.

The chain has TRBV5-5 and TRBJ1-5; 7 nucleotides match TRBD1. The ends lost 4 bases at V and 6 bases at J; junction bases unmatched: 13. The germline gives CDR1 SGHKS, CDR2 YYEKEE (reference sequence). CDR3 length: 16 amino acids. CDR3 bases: TGTGCCAGCAGCCGTTTACAGGGGCCCCTCGGTCAGCCCCAGCATTTT. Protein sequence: CASSRLQGPLGQPQHF.

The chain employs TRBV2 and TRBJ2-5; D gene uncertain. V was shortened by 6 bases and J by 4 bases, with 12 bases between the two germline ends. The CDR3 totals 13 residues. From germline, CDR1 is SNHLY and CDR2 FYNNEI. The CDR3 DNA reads TGTGCCAGCAGCAAGGGTGACGCAGAGACCCAGTACTTC. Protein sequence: CASSKGDAETQYF. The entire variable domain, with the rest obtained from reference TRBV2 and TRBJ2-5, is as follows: EPEVTQTPSHQVTQMGQEVILRCVPISNHLYFYWYRQILGQKVEFLVSFYNNEISEKSEIFDDQFSVERPDGSNFTLKIRSTKLEDSAMYFCASSKGDAETQYFGPGTRLLVL.

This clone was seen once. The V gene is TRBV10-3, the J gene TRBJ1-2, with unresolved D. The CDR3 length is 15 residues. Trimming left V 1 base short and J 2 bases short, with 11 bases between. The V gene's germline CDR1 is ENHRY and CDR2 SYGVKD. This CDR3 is CAISEWPSGNYGYTF. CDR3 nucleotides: TGTGCCATCAGTGAGTGGCCAAGCGGCAACTATGGCTACACCTTC.

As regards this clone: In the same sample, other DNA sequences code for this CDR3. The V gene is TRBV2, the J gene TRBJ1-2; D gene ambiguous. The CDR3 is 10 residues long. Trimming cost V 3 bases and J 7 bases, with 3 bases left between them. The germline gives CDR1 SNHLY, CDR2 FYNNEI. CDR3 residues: CASSESGYTF. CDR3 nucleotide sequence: TGTGCCAGCAGTGAGTCTGGCTACACCTTC.

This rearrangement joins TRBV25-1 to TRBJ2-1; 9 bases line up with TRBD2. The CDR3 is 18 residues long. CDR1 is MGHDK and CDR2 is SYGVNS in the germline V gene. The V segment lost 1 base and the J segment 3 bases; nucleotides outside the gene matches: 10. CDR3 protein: CASSESSGGSGSYNEQFF. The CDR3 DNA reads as TGTGCCAGCAGTGAATCCTCGGGTGGTAGCGGGAGCTACAATGAGCAGTTCTTC.

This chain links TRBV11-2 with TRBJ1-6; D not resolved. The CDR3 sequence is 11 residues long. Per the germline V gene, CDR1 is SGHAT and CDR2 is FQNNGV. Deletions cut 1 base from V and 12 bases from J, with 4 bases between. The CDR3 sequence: CASSLGGPLHF. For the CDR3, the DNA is TGTGCCAGCAGCTTAGGGGGACCCCTCCACTTT.

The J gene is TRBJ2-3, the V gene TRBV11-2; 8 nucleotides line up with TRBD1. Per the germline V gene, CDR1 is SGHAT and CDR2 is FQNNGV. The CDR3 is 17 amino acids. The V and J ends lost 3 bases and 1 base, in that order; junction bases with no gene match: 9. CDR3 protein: CASSLARGQGGTDTQYF. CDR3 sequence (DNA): TGTGCCAGCAGCTTGGCTCGAGGACAGGGCGGCACAGATACGCAGTATTTT.

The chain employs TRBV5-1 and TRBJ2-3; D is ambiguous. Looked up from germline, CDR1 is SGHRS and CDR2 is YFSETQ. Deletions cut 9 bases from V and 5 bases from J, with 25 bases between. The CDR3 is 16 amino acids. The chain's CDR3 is CATASQLSSKRDTQYF. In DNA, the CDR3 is TGCGCCACCGCGAGCCAACTTAGCAGTAAGAGAGATACGCAGTATTTT. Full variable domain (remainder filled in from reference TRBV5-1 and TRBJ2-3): KAGVTQTPRYLIKTRGQQVTLSCSPISGHRSVSWYQQTPGQGLQFLFEYFSETQRNKGNFPGRFSGRQFSNSRSEMNVSTLELGDSALYLCATASQLSSKRDTQYFGPGTRLTVL.

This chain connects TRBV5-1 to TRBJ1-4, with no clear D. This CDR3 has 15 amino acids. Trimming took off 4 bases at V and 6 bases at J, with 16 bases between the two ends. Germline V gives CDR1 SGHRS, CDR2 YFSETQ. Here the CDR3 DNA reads TGCGCCAGCAGCGGCAGCCTAGGAGGCTATGAAAAACTGTTTTTT. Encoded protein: CASSGSLGGYEKLFF. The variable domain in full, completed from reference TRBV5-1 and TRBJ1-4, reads KAGVTQTPRYLIKTRGQQVTLSCSPISGHRSVSWYQQTPGQGLQFLFEYFSETQRNKGNFPGRFSGRQFSNSRSEMNVSTLELGDSALYLCASSGSLGGYEKLFFGSGTQLSVL.

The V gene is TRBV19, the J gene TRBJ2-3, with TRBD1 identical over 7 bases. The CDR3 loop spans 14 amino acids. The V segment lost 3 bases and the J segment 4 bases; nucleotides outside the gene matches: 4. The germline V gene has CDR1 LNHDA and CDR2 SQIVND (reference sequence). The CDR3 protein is CASSIGQAADTQYF. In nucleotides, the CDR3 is TGTGCCAGTAGTATCGGACAGGCAGCAGATACGCAGTATTTT.